This record covers a single T cell receptor (beta chain). Only in-frame clones appear in the TCRdb table, and some are missing; sequencing was by immunoSEQ multiplex PCR. This sample has hundreds of thousands of clones, with 87% found just once. Germline V lookup: CDR1 PRHDT, CDR2 FYEKMQ (reference sequence). The CDR3 runs 18 residues. V lost 0 bases to trimming and J lost 5 bases; unmatched junction nucleotides: 14. This sample stems from a study of blood T cell repertoires in COVID-19. The sequence was obtained from a woman in her late teens or twenties who had recovered from COVID-19. The sequencing sample was made of peripheral blood. The rearrangement joins TRBV13 to TRBJ2-7, with TRBD2 matching 9 bases. The CDR3 protein is CASSLGPVAGGPLNEQYF. In DNA form, the CDR3 reads TGTGCCAGCAGCTTAGGCCCGGTTGCGGGAGGGCCTCTCAACGAGCAGTACTTC.